This TCR beta chain appears in the sequencing data of a study of Ad26.COV2.S vaccination and SARS-CoV-2 variants. CDR3 length: 15 residues. Trimming took 4 bases from V and 6 from J, leaving 18 bases between them. The germline gives CDR1 SGHTA, CDR2 FQGNSA. Regarding this clone: Its target is not known.

Whole-study results and caveats: An underestimation of total T cell responses may have resulted from the TCR breadth and depth analyses.

Assay: immunoSEQ multiplex PCR; the TCRdb copy retains only in-frame clones and omits some. There are over 110,000 clones in the sample; 75% to 90% occur only once, and 5% lies in the top ten. Specimen: peripheral blood, collected after recovery from COVID-19. The origin of this receptor is a human donor who had recovered from COVID-19. The genes are TRBV7-2 and TRBJ1-2; no clear D gene. This CDR3 is CASSSYLGASHGYTF. CDR3 nucleotides: TGTGCCAGCAGCTCTTACCTTGGAGCGTCCCATGGCTACACCTTC.